One sample yielded the 7 T cell receptor beta chains listed below, sequenced in a study of cytomegalovirus exposure and HLA in healthy donors. Primers included in the PCR were 60 Vbeta and 13 Jbeta primers. The protocol was immunoSEQ multiplex PCR, while the TCRdb copy is restricted to in-frame clones and leaves out a portion. The sample includes some 200,000 clones, over 65% of them seen just once. Specimen: PBMCs. The receptor source for this set is a woman in her twenties or thirties in good health and CMV-seronegative.

The rearrangement links TRBV19 to TRBJ2-2, with 9 bases lining up with TRBD2. There are 17 residues in the CDR3. J was trimmed by 3 bases and V by 6 bases; bases with no gene match: 11. Germline CDR1 reads LNHDA; CDR2 reads SQIVND (reference sequence). The CDR3 spells CASRGILAGDDTGELFF. CDR3 coding DNA: TGTGCCAGTAGGGGAATTTTAGCGGGAGACGACACCGGGGAGCTGTTTTTT.

V usage is TRBV25-1 and J usage is TRBJ2-7; tentatively, D is TRBD1 (5 bases). Germline CDR1 MGHDK, CDR2 SYGVNS. This CDR3 comprises 14 residues. V dropped 3 bases and J dropped 4 bases, with 13 bases sitting between them. CDR3 loop: CASSEPQGRYEQYF. The CDR3 DNA reads as TGTGCCAGCAGTGAGCCGCAGGGAAGATACGAGCAGTACTTC.

The CDR3 reads CASSPTRDRGEQYF. CDR3 in DNA: TGTGCCAGCAGCCCGACCCGGGACAGGGGCGAGCAGTACTTC. The chain has TRBV11-3 and TRBJ2-7, with TRBD1 matching over 10 bases. The V gene's germline CDR1 is SGHNT and CDR2 YENEEA. CDR3 length: 14 residues. With 5 bases clipped from V and 6 bases from J, the junction kept 7 bases outside the gene matches.

The chain recombines TRBV6-6 with TRBJ1-5; no firm D call. The V gene lost 4 bases and the J gene lost 4 bases, with 11 bases spanning the gap. The CDR3 has 14 residues. Germline V CDR1 and CDR2: MNHNY, SVGAGI (reference sequence). CDR3 DNA sequence: TGTGCCAGCAGTTCGTACGGGGTGAATCAGCCCCAGCATTTT. This encodes CASSSYGVNQPQHF.

The V gene is TRBV11-2, the J gene TRBJ2-1, with D unresolved. V lost 5 bases, J lost 4 bases, and 18 bases lay in between. The CDR3 covers 16 residues. From germline, CDR1 is SGHAT and CDR2 FQNNGV. CDR3 bases: TGTGCCAGCAGCCCCTCCGCGACACCAACTTACAATGAGCAGTTCTTC. Its protein is CASSPSATPTYNEQFF.

This rearrangement joins TRBV5-6 to TRBJ2-1, with 8 bases matching TRBD2. The germline V gene encodes CDR1 SGHDT and CDR2 YYEEEE. Trimming cost V 4 bases and J 0 bases; bases outside gene matches: 9. The CDR3 sequence is 17 residues long. CDR3 DNA sequence: TGTGCCAGCAGCGCTAGTAGCGGGACCTACTCCTACAATGAGCAGTTCTTC. Its translation is CASSASSGTYSYNEQFF. Filled out from reference TRBV5-6 and TRBJ2-1, the complete variable domain reads DAGVTQSPTHLIKTRGQQVTLRCSPKSGHDTVSWYQQALGQGPQFIFQYYEEEERQRGNFPDRFSGHQFPNYSSELNVNALLLGDSALYLCASSASSGTYSYNEQFFGPGTRLTVL.

The table lists this clone with a few counts. A junction end diverges from the germline sequence, so it may reflect a read error. V gene TRBV18 combines with J gene TRBJ1-2; possibly TRBD1 for D (5 bases). Germline values: CDR1 KGHSH, CDR2 LQKENI. The CDR3 length is 13 residues. CDR3 protein: CASSPDNNYGYPF. CDR3 nucleotide sequence: TGTGCCAGCTCACCGGACAATAACTATGGCTACCCCTTC.